A selection of T cell receptor beta chains follows, all from one sample in a study of T cell responses to AZD1222 COVID-19 vaccine. TCRdb's copy holds only in-frame clones and misses some; the assay was immunoSEQ multiplex PCR. The sample holds approximately 100,000 clones, roughly 87% seen once. The sequenced sample was peripheral blood, obtained on day 0 of AZD1222 vaccination. All receptors come from an adult in good health. CDR3s include the opening cysteine and the closing phenylalanine or tryptophan. D genes are given only for firm matches. The size field is filled for only some rows; it gives once, few, many or a size class.

TGCGCCAGCAGCTTGACTAGCGGGAGTGGGGATGTCGGCTACAATGAGCAGTTCTTC	CASSLTSGSGDVGYNEQFF	TRBJ2-1	NA	TRBD2	TRBV5-1
TGTGCCAGCAGACCCGGGACAGGGGACAACACTGAAGCTTTCTTT	CASRPGTGDNTEAFF	TRBJ1-1	NA	TRBD1	TRBV3-1/TRBV3-2
TGTGCCAGCAGCCAAGTAGCGGGAGGGTCCTACAATGAGCAGTTCTTC	CASSQVAGGSYNEQFF	TRBJ2-1	once	TRBD2	TRBV4-2
TGTGCCAGCAGTAGCAAAGGGGGGTCCGGTCTCGGTACCCAGTACTTC	CASSSKGGSGLGTQYF	TRBJ2-5	NA	NA	TRBV27
TGTGCCAGCTCACCCGCGGGGGCTGGCTACACCTTC	CASSPAGAGYTF	TRBJ1-2	few	NA	TRBV18
TGCAGCGGGCTCATGGGGGGGGGCTACGAGCAGTACTTC	CSGLMGGGYEQYF	TRBJ2-7	NA	TRBD2	TRBV29-1
TGTGCCAGCAGCCTCGGACGGAGGAATGGTAGGCTGTTTTTT	CASSLGRRNGRLFF	TRBJ2-2	once	NA	TRBV3-1/TRBV3-2
TGTGCCACCAGTGATGGGGACCAGAACTATGGCTACACCTTC	CATSDGDQNYGYTF	TRBJ1-2	NA	NA	TRBV24-1
TGTGCCAGTAGTTTTGACAAGAACACTGAAGCTTTCTTT	CASSFDKNTEAFF	TRBJ1-1	NA	NA	TRBV19
TGCGCCAGCAGCTTGGCCCCGACAGCAGACTCTGGAAACACCATATATTTT	CASSLAPTADSGNTIYF	TRBJ1-3	once	NA	TRBV5-1
TGTGCCAGCAGCCAGGCCACTTTTAGCAATCAGCCCCAGCATTTT	CASSQATFSNQPQHF	TRBJ1-5	NA	NA	TRBV3-1/TRBV3-2
TGTGCCAGCAGCCGCGGGGGAGGCAATCAGCCCCAGCATTTT	CASSRGGGNQPQHF	TRBJ1-5	NA	NA	TRBV7-9
TGCGCCAGCAGCCAAGATCTGGGGCAATCCTACGAGCAGTACTTC	CASSQDLGQSYEQYF	TRBJ2-7	NA	NA	TRBV4-1
TGTGCCAGCAGTTATCAGGGGTCTAATGGCTACACCTTC	CASSYQGSNGYTF	TRBJ1-2	NA	NA	TRBV6-5
TGTGCCTGGACCCTGGGGAACTATGGCTACACCTTC	CAWTLGNYGYTF	TRBJ1-2	NA	NA	TRBV30
TGTGCCAGCAGTCAAGCAGGGGTAGTAGGTGAAAAACTGTTTTTT	CASSQAGVVGEKLFF	TRBJ1-4	NA	NA	TRBV28
TGTGCCAGCAGGATTCAACAGGGCGGTGGTGAAAAACTGTTTTTT	CASRIQQGGGEKLFF	TRBJ1-4	NA	NA	TRBV28
TGTGCCAGCAGCTTAGAGGGAGACTATGGCTACACCTTC	CASSLEGDYGYTF	TRBJ1-2	NA	NA	TRBV7-8
TGTGCCCCAACGACGGAACAGGGAAAGTCCACGAATGAAAAACTGTTTTTT	CAPTTEQGKSTNEKLFF	TRBJ1-4	once	NA	TRBV10-3
TGTGCCAGCAGCTTAGGGATGGGGAATTCACCCCTCCACTTT	CASSLGMGNSPLHF	TRBJ1-6	NA	NA	TRBV11-3
TGTGCCAGCAGCTTGGCCGAGGGAATTCCCTCCTACGAGCAGTACTTC	CASSLAEGIPSYEQYF	TRBJ2-7	NA	NA	TRBV5-5
TGTGCCTGGAGGGACAGGAACACTGAAGCTTTCTTT	CAWRDRNTEAFF	TRBJ1-1	NA	NA	TRBV30
TGTGCCAGCAGCTTCCAGGGGGCGCGGGAGCAGTTCTTC	CASSFQGAREQFF	TRBJ2-1	NA	TRBD1	TRBV5-5
TGTGCCATCAGGGCAGGGGCTCTCACAGATACGCAGTATTTT	CAIRAGALTDTQYF	TRBJ2-3	once	NA	TRBV10-3
TGCAGTGCTAGTATAGGTGGGAAGCGCAATTCACCCCTCCACTTT	CSASIGGKRNSPLHF	TRBJ1-6	once	NA	TRBV20-1
TGTGCCAGCAGACAGAAAGATGGGACTGTATTTGATACGCAGTATTTT	CASRQKDGTVFDTQYF	TRBJ2-3	NA	NA	TRBV11-1
TGTGCCAGCAGCCAGGGAGGGGGCGAGCAGTACTTC	CASSQGGGEQYF	TRBJ2-7	NA	NA	TRBV12-3/TRBV12-4
TGTGCCACCAGCAGCGGACGGGAGAAAGGTTACGAGCAGTACTTC	CATSSGREKGYEQYF	TRBJ2-7	NA	NA	TRBV15
TGTGCCAGTAGTATCTGGGACAGGGTCGGGAACACTGAAGCTTTCTTT	CASSIWDRVGNTEAFF	TRBJ1-1	NA	TRBD1	TRBV19
TGTGCCAGCAGCCTGACGGGGGGGCTGAATGGCTACACCTTC	CASSLTGGLNGYTF	TRBJ1-2	NA	NA	TRBV3-1/TRBV3-2
TGTGCCAGCAGTGACGTGGCTGACAGCTACATCCGGGAGACCCAGTACTTC	CASSDVADSYIRETQYF	TRBJ2-5	NA	NA	TRBV27
TGTGCCAGCAGTTCCGGAGACACAGATATTTTCTACAATGAGCAGTTCTTC	CASSSGDTDIFYNEQFF	TRBJ2-1	NA	NA	TRBV27
TGCGCCAGCAGCCAGGAGCAGGGGAGAACTGAAGCTTTCTTT	CASSQEQGRTEAFF	TRBJ1-1	NA	NA	TRBV4-1
TGCGCCAGCAGCCAGACCTCGCGGCGGACCTTGAACACTGAAGCTTTCTTT	CASSQTSRRTLNTEAFF	TRBJ1-1	NA	NA	TRBV4-1
TGCACCAGCAGGAGGCGCGGGAGGCCCTCCTACGAGCAGTACTTC	CTSRRRGRPSYEQYF	TRBJ2-7	NA	NA	TRBV1
TGTGCCAGCAGTACAGGAAATCAGCCCCAGCATTTT	CASSTGNQPQHF	TRBJ1-5	NA	NA	TRBV28
TGCGCCAGCAGTGATGATGCGGGAGCTTCCTACGAGCAGTACTTC	CASSDDAGASYEQYF	TRBJ2-7	NA	TRBD2	TRBV10-1
TGTGCCAGCGGCGTGTCCAGTGGAGACGCCGAGCAGTACTTC	CASGVSSGDAEQYF	TRBJ2-7	NA	NA	TRBV9
TGTGCCTGGATTGGCCCGGGACTGATCTATGGCTACACCTTC	CAWIGPGLIYGYTF	TRBJ1-2	once	NA	TRBV30